The entry that follows covers one T cell receptor (beta chain) sequence. How the authors handled the data: For nucleated cells, counts were estimated from reference gene primer amplification. The method was immunoSEQ multiplex PCR; TCRdb's version includes in-frame clones alone and lacks a portion of them. Clone size and the V and J calls come from that table; the DNA yielded D and trimming. The sample includes some 340,000 clones, roughly 90% of them seen just once. The sample comes from a study of blood T cell repertoires in COVID-19. In the 2 weeks before study entry, exposed participants met a COVID-19 case, which was PCR-confirmed or clinician-diagnosed. This TCR was recovered from a young woman who had been exposed to COVID-19. The material sequenced was PBMCs or T cells enriched from blood (not recorded which).

CDR3 coding DNA: TGCGCCAGCAGCCAAGATGGACAGGGATATAGCAATCAGCCCCAGCATTTT. Its translation is CASSQDGQGYSNQPQHF. The rearrangement uses TRBV4-1 and TRBJ1-5, with 8 bases fitting TRBD1. Germline V gives CDR1 MGHRA, CDR2 YSYEKL. The CDR3 is 17 residues long. V lost 0 bases, J lost 0 bases, and 4 bases stayed unmatched.